This T cell receptor beta chain was found in a study of cytomegalovirus exposure and HLA in healthy donors. Study as a whole: Across around 400 genotyped donors, around 80% landed in the Caucasian-associated ancestry cluster. Study results and limitations: Clonal expansion was found to be greater in HLA-associated TCR beta chains than in equally common others in a later analysis. Usually a TCR sequence was rare, but some public TCRs were found in many donors.

This CDR3 has 13 amino acids. CDR1 is SNHLY and CDR2 is FYNNEI in the germline V gene. Trimming took 6 bases from V and 9 from J, leaving 15 bases between them. Details on this clone: Its antigen is unidentified.

With 60 Vbeta and 13 Jbeta primers, the PCR was carried out. The table came from immunoSEQ multiplex PCR; TCRdb's copy has only in-frame clones and leaves some out. This sample's table reports approximately 120,000 clones. The source of this sequence is a man in his thirties or forties in good health and CMV-seronegative. The sequencing sample was made of PBMCs. The chain joins TRBV2 to TRBJ2-1; maybe TRBD2 (7 bases). The CDR3 reads CASRPEGGGEQFF. The DNA for the CDR3 is TGTGCCAGCAGGCCGGAGGGAGGGGGTGAGCAGTTCTTC.